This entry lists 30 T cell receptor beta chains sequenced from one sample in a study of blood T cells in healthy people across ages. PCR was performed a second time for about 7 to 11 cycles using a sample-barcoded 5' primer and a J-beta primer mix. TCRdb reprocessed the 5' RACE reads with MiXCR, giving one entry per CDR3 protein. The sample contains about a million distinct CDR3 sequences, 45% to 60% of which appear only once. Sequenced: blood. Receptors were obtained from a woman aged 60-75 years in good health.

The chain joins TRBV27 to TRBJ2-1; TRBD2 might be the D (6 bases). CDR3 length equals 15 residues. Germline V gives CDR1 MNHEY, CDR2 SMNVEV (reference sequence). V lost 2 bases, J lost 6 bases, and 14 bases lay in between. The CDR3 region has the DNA TGTGCCAGCAGTTTAAGGGACTTAGCGGCCAATGAGCAGTTCTTC. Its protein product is CASSLRDLAANEQFF.

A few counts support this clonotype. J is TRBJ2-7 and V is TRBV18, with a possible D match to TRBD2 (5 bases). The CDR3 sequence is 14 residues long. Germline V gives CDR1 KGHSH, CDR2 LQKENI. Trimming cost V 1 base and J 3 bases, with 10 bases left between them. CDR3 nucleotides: TGTGCCAGCTCACCACTCGGGGTCCTCTACGAGCAGTACTTC. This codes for CASSPLGVLYEQYF. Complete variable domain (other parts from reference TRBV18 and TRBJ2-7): NAGVMQNPRHLVRRRGQEARLRCSPMKGHSHVYWYRQLPEEGLKFMVYLQKENIIDESGMPKERFSAEFPKEGPSILRIQQVVRGDSAAYFCASSPLGVLYEQYFGPGTRLTVT.

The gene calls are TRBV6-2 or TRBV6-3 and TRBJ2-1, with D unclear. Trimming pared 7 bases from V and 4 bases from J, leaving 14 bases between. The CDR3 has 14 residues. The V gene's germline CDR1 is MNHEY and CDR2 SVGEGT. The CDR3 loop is CASTQFSEYNEQFF. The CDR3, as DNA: TGTGCCAGCACTCAATTTAGTGAATACAATGAGCAGTTCTTC.

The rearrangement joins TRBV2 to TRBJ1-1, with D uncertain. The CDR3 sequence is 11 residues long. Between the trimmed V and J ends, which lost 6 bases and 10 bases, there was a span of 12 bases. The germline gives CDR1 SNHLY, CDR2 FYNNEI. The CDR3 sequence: CASRNGYGAFF. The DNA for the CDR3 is TGTGCCAGCAGAAATGGATACGGAGCTTTCTTT. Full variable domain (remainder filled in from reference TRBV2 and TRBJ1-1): EPEVTQTPSHQVTQMGQEVILRCVPISNHLYFYWYRQILGQKVEFLVSFYNNEISEKSEIFDDQFSVERPDGSNFTLKIRSTKLEDSAMYFCASRNGYGAFFGQGTRLTVV.

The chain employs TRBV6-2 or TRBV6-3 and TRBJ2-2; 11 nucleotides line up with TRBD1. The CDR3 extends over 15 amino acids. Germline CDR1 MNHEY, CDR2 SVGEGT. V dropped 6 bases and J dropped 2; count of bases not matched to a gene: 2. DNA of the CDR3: TGTGCCAGCAGACGGACAGGGGGCAACACCGGGGAGCTGTTTTTT. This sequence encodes CASRRTGGNTGELFF.

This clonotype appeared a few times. The CDR3 bases are TGCAGTGTCCCGAGCAATAGTCTAGATACGCAGTATTTT. Protein product: CSVPSNSLDTQYF. The gene calls are TRBV20-1 and TRBJ2-3; no clear D. Germline V lookup: CDR1 DFQATT, CDR2 SNEGSKA (reference sequence). Trimming stripped 7 bases from V and 5 bases from J, with 16 bases between. The CDR3 is 13 amino acids.

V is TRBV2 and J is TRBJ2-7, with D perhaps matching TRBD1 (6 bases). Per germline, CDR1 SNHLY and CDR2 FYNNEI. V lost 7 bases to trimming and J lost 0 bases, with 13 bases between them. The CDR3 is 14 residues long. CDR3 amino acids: CASILSGVSYEQYF. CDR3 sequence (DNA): TGTGCCAGCATACTGTCAGGGGTCTCCTACGAGCAGTACTTC.

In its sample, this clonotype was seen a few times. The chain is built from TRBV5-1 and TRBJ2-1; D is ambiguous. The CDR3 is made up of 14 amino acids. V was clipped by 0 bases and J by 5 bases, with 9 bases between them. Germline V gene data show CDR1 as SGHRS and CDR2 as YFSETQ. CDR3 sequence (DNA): TGCGCCAGCAGCTTGGCCAGCGCCCACAATGAGCAGTTCTTC. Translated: CASSLASAHNEQFF.

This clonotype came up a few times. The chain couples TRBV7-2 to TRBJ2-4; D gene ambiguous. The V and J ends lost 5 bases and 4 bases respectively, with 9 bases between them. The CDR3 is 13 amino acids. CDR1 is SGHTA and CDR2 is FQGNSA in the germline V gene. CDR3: CASSDLDKNIQYF. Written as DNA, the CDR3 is TGTGCCAGCAGCGATCTAGATAAAAACATTCAGTACTTC.

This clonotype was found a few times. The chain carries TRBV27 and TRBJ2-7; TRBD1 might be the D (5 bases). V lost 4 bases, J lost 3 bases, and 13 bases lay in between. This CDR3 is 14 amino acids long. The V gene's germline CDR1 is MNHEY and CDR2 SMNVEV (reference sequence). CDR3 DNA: TGTGCCAGCAGTTATTCAGGGAACGTCTACGAGCAGTACTTC. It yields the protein CASSYSGNVYEQYF.

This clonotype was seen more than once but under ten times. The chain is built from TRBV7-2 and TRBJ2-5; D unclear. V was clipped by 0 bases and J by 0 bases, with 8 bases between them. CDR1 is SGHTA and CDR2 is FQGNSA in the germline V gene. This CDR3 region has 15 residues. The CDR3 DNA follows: TGTGCCAGCAGCTTAGCTGCTCTAAACCAAGAGACCCAGTACTTC. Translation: CASSLAALNQETQYF.

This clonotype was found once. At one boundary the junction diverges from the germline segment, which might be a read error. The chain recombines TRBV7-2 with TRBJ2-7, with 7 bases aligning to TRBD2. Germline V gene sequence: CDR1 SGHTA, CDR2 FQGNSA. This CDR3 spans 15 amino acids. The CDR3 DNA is TGTGTCAGCAGCCCCCAGGCGGGAGACTCCTACGAGCAGTACTTC. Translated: CVSSPQAGDSYEQYF.

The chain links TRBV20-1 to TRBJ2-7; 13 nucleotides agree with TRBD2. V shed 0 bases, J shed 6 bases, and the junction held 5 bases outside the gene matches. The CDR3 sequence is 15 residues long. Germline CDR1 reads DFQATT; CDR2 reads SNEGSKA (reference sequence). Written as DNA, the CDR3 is TGCAGTGCTAGAGATTTTACTAGCGGGAGGGGCGAGCAGTACTTC. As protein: CSARDFTSGRGEQYF.

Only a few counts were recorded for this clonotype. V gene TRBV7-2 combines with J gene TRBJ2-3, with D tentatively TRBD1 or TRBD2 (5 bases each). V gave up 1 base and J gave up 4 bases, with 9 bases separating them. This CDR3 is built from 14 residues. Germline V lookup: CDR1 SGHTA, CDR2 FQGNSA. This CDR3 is CASSLGPGPDTQYF. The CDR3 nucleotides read TGTGCCAGCAGCTTAGGTCCGGGGCCAGATACGCAGTATTTT.

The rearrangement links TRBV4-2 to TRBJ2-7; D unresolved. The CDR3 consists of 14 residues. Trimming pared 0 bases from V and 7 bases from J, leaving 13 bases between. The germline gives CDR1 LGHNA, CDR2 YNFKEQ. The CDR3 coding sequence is TGTGCCAGCAGCCAAGAAGGTATCCTGGGGGAGCAGTACTTC. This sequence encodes CASSQEGILGEQYF.

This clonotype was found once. The CDR3, as DNA: TGCAGTGCTAGACGTAGCGGGATACTTGAGCAGTTCTTC. Amino acids: CSARRSGILEQFF. The V call is TRBV20-1, the J call TRBJ2-1; 8 bases map to TRBD2. Trimming removed 2 bases from V and 9 bases from J; junction bases left unmatched: 6. Germline loops: CDR1 DFQATT, CDR2 SNEGSKA (reference sequence). This CDR3 spans 13 amino acids.

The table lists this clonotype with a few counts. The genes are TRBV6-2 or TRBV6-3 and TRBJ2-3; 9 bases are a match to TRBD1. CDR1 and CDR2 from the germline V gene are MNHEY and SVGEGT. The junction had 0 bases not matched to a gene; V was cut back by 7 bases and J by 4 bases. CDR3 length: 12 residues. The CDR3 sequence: CASNRGPDTQYF. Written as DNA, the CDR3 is TGTGCCAGCAACAGGGGGCCAGATACGCAGTATTTT.

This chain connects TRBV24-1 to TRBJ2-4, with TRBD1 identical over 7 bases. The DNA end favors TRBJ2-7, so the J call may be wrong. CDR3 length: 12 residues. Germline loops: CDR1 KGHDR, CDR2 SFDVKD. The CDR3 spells CATSDTGVEQYF. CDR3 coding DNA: TGTGCCACCAGTGATACAGGGGTCGAGCAGTACTTC.

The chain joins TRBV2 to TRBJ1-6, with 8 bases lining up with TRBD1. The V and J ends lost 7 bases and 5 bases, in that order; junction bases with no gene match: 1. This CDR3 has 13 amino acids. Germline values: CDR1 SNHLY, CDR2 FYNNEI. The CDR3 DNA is TGTGCCAGCAAGGACAGGGATAATTCACCCCTCCACTTT. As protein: CASKDRDNSPLHF.

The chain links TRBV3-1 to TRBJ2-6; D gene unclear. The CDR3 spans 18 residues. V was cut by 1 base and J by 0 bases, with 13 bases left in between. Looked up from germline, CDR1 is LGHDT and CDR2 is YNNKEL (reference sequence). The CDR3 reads CASSQGHNRFSGANVLTF. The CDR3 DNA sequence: TGTGCCAGCAGCCAAGGTCATAACCGGTTCTCTGGGGCCAACGTCCTGACTTTC.

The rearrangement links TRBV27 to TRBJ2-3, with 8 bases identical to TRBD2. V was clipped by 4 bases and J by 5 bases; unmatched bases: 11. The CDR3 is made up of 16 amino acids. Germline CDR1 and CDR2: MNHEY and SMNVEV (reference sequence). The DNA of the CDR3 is TGTGCCAGCAGTTCTCCCGCTAGCGGGTATCGAGATACGCAGTATTTT. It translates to CASSSPASGYRDTQYF.

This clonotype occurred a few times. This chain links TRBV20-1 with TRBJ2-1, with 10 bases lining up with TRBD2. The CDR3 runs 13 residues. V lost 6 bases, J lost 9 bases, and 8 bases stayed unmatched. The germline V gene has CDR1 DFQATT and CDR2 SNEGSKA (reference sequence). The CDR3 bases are TGCAGTGCACAGGTTAGCGGGAGGATTGAGCAGTTCTTC. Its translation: CSAQVSGRIEQFF.

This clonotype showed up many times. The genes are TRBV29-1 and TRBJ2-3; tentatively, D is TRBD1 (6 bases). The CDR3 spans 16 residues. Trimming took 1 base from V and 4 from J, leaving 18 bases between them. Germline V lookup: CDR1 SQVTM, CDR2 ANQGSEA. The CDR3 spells CSVEVTQGPEADTQYF. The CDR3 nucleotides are TGCAGCGTTGAAGTGACGCAGGGGCCGGAGGCAGATACGCAGTATTTT.

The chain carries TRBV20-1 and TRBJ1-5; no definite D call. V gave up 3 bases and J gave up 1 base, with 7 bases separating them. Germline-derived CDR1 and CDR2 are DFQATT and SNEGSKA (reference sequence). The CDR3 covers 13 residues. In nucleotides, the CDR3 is TGCAGTGCTAGTCGCAGAAGCAATCAGCCCCAGCATTTT. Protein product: CSASRRSNQPQHF.

The CDR3 DNA reads TGTGCCAGCAGTTTGGGACAATTAGCCAAAAACATTCAGTACTTC. Protein: CASSLGQLAKNIQYF. This chain links TRBV12-3 or TRBV12-4 with TRBJ2-4; tentative D call: TRBD1 (6 bases). Trimming took off 3 bases at V and 0 bases at J, with 9 bases between the two ends. CDR3 length: 15 amino acids.

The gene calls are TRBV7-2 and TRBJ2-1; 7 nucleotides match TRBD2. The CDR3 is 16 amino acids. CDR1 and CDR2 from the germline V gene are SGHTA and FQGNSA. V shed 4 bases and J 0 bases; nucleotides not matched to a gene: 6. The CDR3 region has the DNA TGTGCCAGCAGCTGGGACTACCGTAGCTCCTACAATGAGCAGTTCTTC. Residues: CASSWDYRSSYNEQFF. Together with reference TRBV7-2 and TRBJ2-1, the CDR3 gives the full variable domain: GAGVSQSPSNKVTEKGKDVELRCDPISGHTALYWYRQSLGQGLEFLIYFQGNSAPDKSGLPSDRFSAERTGGSVSTLTIQRTQQEDSAVYLCASSWDYRSSYNEQFFGPGTRLTVL.

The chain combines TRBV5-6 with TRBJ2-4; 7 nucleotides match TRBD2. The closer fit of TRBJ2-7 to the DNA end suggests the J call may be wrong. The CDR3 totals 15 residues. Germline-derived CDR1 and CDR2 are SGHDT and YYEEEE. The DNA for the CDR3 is TGTGCCAGCAGCGTGGGAGGGTTCGCGACCTACGAGCAGTACTTC. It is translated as CASSVGGFATYEQYF.

The CDR3: CASSRGLAGVYSYEQYF. The CDR3 region has the DNA TGTGCCAGCAGCCGAGGACTAGCGGGAGTATATTCCTACGAGCAGTACTTC. The rearrangement uses TRBV6-2 or TRBV6-3 and TRBJ2-7, with 13 nucleotides matching TRBD2. Germline CDR1 and CDR2: MNHEY and SVGEGT. Germline trimming cut 6 bases from V and 1 base from J; bases unmatched to any gene: 9. The CDR3 has 17 amino acids.

The CDR3 loop is CASCKPGQGTDTQYF. Here the CDR3 DNA reads TGCGCCAGCTGCAAACCGGGACAGGGGACAGATACGCAGTATTTT. V gene TRBV4-1 combines with J gene TRBJ2-3; 10 bases align to TRBD1. The CDR3 loop spans 15 amino acids. The germline CDR1 and CDR2 sequences are MGHRA and YSYEKL. J was trimmed by 3 bases and V by 8 bases; bases with no gene match: 8.

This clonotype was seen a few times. The CDR3 spells CASRTGFGDYGYTF. The CDR3 DNA reads TGTGCCAGCAGGACAGGGTTTGGTGACTATGGCTACACCTTC. V gene TRBV2 combines with J gene TRBJ1-2, with 7 positions matching TRBD1. CDR3 size: 14 residues. The V gene end was trimmed by 6 bases and the J gene end by 3 bases; junction bases not matched to a gene: 7. Germline V gene sequence: CDR1 SNHLY, CDR2 FYNNEI.